Below are 18 T cell receptor beta chains sequenced from a single sample in a study of OX40 agonist ivuxolimab in advanced cancers. TCRdb's table, derived via immunoSEQ multiplex PCR, lists solely in-frame clones and lacks some. Of roughly 56,000 clones listed, approximately 85% are singletons. The starting material was CD4+ or CD8+ T cells sorted from blood, obtained in a trial of the OX40 agonist ivuxolimab. All receptors come from an adult with an advanced solid tumor such as melanoma, head and neck, liver or kidney cancer.

The chain uses TRBV9 and TRBJ2-1; 9 nucleotides align to TRBD1. The CDR3 has 17 residues. Germline CDR1 reads SGDLS; CDR2 reads YYNGEE. J lost 7 bases, V lost 3 bases, and 14 bases had no gene match. CDR3 nucleotide sequence: TGTGCCAGCAGCGCTTTCGCAACCGGGACAGGGACAAATGAGCAGTTCTTC. This translates into CASSAFATGTGTNEQFF.

As regards this clone: The same CDR3 also results from other DNA sequences found in this sample. The chain uses TRBV5-1 and TRBJ1-5, with 10 bases matching TRBD1. The CDR3 spans 14 residues. With V trimmed by 4 bases and J by 5 bases, 3 bases remained unmatched. CDR1 SGHRS and CDR2 YFSETQ come from the germline V gene. CDR3 bases: TGCGCCAGCAGCCCCGGGACAGGGGATCAGCCCCAGCATTTT. Translation: CASSPGTGDQPQHF.

The gene calls are TRBV28 and TRBJ2-1; TRBD2 is a possible D gene (6 bases). The CDR3 runs 17 residues. V lost 5 bases and J 5 bases, leaving 22 bases between the germline ends. The germline V gene has CDR1 MDHEN and CDR2 SYDVKM. The CDR3 region is CASSPSGRGLADNEQFF. DNA of the CDR3: TGTGCCAGCAGTCCCTCAGGACGCGGGTTAGCGGACAATGAGCAGTTCTTC.

V gene TRBV21-1 combines with J gene TRBJ2-7; the listed D gene, TRBD1, was not tested against the DNA. TRBV21-1 is noted as a pseudogene. CDR3 length: 15 amino acids. CDR3: CASLKDRTAYYEQYF. CDR3 DNA: TGTGCCAGCCTGAAGGATCGAACAGCCTACTACGAGCAGTACTTC.

This sequence joins TRBV29-1 and TRBJ2-7; D remains unclear. This CDR3 region has 13 residues. The V gene lost 4 bases and the J gene lost 3 bases, with 13 bases spanning the gap. Germline loops: CDR1 SQVTM, CDR2 ANQGSEA. For the CDR3, the DNA is TGCAGCGTTGGAGGCGGCAACCGCTACGAGCAGTACTTC. It yields the protein CSVGGGNRYEQYF.

The J gene is TRBJ2-3, the V gene TRBV15, with D perhaps matching TRBD2 (6 bases). The CDR3 covers 15 residues. The V gene's germline CDR1 is LNHNV and CDR2 YYDKDF (reference sequence). V dropped 5 bases and J dropped 4 bases, with 16 bases sitting between them. The DNA for the CDR3 is TGTGCCACCAGCGAGGGACTCGTTGAAGCAGATACGCAGTATTTT. It is translated as CATSEGLVEADTQYF.

This chain connects TRBV11-2 to TRBJ2-3; D not resolved. The CDR3 has 14 residues. CDR1 and CDR2 (germline): SGHAT, FQNNGV. V gave up 1 base and J gave up 0 bases, with 5 bases separating them. The CDR3 DNA reads TGTGCCAGCAGCTTAGGCTCTAGCACAGATACGCAGTATTTT. Residues: CASSLGSSTDTQYF.

The V and J genes are TRBV25-1 and TRBJ1-5; 7 bases are a match to TRBD1. CDR3 length: 14 residues. The germline CDR1 and CDR2 sequences are MGHDK and SYGVNS. Trimming cost V 3 bases and J 3 bases; bases outside gene matches: 2. This chain's CDR3 is CASSDRGNNQPQHF. CDR3 coding DNA: TGTGCCAGCAGTGACAGGGGGAACAATCAGCCCCAGCATTTT. The entire variable domain, with the rest obtained from reference TRBV25-1 and TRBJ1-5, is as follows: EADIYQTPRYLVIGTGKKITLECSQTMGHDKMYWYQQDPGMELHLIHYSYGVNSTEKGDLSSESTVSRIRTEHFPLTLESARPSHTSQYLCASSDRGNNQPQHFGDGTRLSIL.

As concerns this clone: One end of the junction is discordant with germline, which a read error may explain. The V call is TRBV7-3, the J call TRBJ2-7; D is undetermined. The CDR3 is made up of 13 amino acids. Germline V gene lookup returns CDR1 SGHTA and CDR2 FQGTGA. The CDR3: CASSPGPGDERYF. CDR3 coding DNA: TGTGCCAGCAGCCCCGGTCCGGGCGACGAGCGGTACTTC.

J is TRBJ1-1 and V is TRBV28; D remains ambiguous. CDR1 and CDR2 from the germline V gene are MDHEN and SYDVKM. There are 15 residues in the CDR3. The V end lost 5 bases, the J end lost 1 base, and 14 bases lay between the germline ends. The CDR3 is CASSSRHETNTEAFF. CDR3 in DNA: TGTGCCAGCAGTAGCCGACACGAGACGAACACTGAAGCTTTCTTT.

V is TRBV11-3 and J is TRBJ2-1; possible D gene TRBD1, 6 bases. This CDR3 has 14 residues. The V and J ends lost 0 bases and 7 bases respectively, with 10 bases between them. Germline lookup yields CDR1 SGHNT and CDR2 YENEEA. The DNA of the CDR3 is TGTGCCAGCAGCTTAGAGTCCAGGGGTAATGAGCAGTTCTTC. This codes for CASSLESRGNEQFF.

This clone was detected only once. The chain is built from TRBV5-1 and TRBJ1-1; TRBD1 is a possible D gene (6 bases). Deletions cut 1 base from V and 8 bases from J, with 12 bases between. This CDR3 is 13 amino acids long. CDR1 SGHRS and CDR2 YFSETQ come from the germline V gene. The CDR3 nucleotides are TGCGCCAGCAGCTTGAACAGGGTTGAAGAAGCTTTCTTT. It specifies CASSLNRVEEAFF.

This chain connects TRBV11-2 to TRBJ2-1; D is perhaps TRBD1 (7 bases). This CDR3 contains 18 residues. CDR1 and CDR2 from the germline V gene are SGHAT and FQNNGV. Trimming took 2 bases from V and 5 from J, leaving 22 bases between them. The DNA for the CDR3 is TGTGCCAGCAGCTTAAAGGAATGGGGTCGGGGGACAGACAATGAGCAGTTCTTC. Protein product: CASSLKEWGRGTDNEQFF. Combining the CDR3 with reference TRBV11-2 and TRBJ2-1 gives the whole variable domain EAGVAQSPRYKIIEKRQSVAFWCNPISGHATLYWYQQILGQGPKLLIQFQNNGVVDDSQLPKDRFSAERLKGVDSTLKIQPAKLEDSAVYLCASSLKEWGRGTDNEQFFGPGTRLTVL.

The rearrangement joins TRBV27 to TRBJ1-2; 12 nucleotides align to TRBD1. This CDR3 contains 15 residues. Germline lookup yields CDR1 MNHEY and CDR2 SMNVEV (reference sequence). Losses at the gene ends were 7 bases for V and 8 bases for J; bases not matched to a gene: 11. The CDR3 loop reads CASTRRGQGARGYTF. DNA for the CDR3: TGTGCCAGCACCCGCCGGGGACAGGGGGCGCGAGGCTACACCTTC.

This clone was recorded once. V and J are TRBV11-2 and TRBJ1-3; 7 bases line up with TRBD1. Germline lookup yields CDR1 SGHAT and CDR2 FQNNGV. J gave up 4 bases and V 6 bases, and 15 bases lay outside the gene matches. The CDR3 is 17 amino acids. The CDR3 region is CASSLWASGGSGNTIYF. DNA of the CDR3: TGTGCCAGCAGTCTGTGGGCTTCAGGGGGATCAGGAAACACCATATATTTT.

The chain employs TRBV14 and TRBJ2-2, with no clear D. Germline V gives CDR1 SGHDN, CDR2 FVKESK. This CDR3 comprises 16 residues. V lost 3 bases, J lost 0 bases, and 11 bases lay in between. In DNA, the CDR3 is TGTGCCAGCAGCCAGGAACGGCTCGCGAACACCGGGGAGCTGTTTTTT. Its protein is CASSQERLANTGELFF.

This clone appeared a single time. V and J are TRBV7-8 and TRBJ2-5; the D gene could be TRBD1 or TRBD2 (5 bases each). Trimming shortened V by 1 base and J by 2 bases, and 11 bases separated the two germline ends. The CDR3 runs 15 residues. The germline V gene has CDR1 SGHVS and CDR2 FQNEAQ. Written as DNA, the CDR3 is TGTGCCAGCAGCTTAGGGGGGTGGGGACAAGAGACCCAGTACTTC. Its protein is CASSLGGWGQETQYF.

The rearrangement links TRBV5-6 to TRBJ2-1; D is perhaps TRBD1 (5 bases). Deletions cut 0 bases from V and 7 bases from J, with 14 bases between. Germline-derived CDR1 and CDR2 are SGHDT and YYEEEE. The CDR3 is made up of 15 amino acids. This CDR3 is CASSLGGMGLNEQFF. CDR3 DNA sequence: TGTGCCAGCAGCTTGGGGGGCATGGGCTTGAATGAGCAGTTCTTC. The full variable domain, its missing parts supplied by reference TRBV5-6 and TRBJ2-1, is DAGVTQSPTHLIKTRGQQVTLRCSPKSGHDTVSWYQQALGQGPQFIFQYYEEEERQRGNFPDRFSGHQFPNYSSELNVNALLLGDSALYLCASSLGGMGLNEQFFGPGTRLTVL.